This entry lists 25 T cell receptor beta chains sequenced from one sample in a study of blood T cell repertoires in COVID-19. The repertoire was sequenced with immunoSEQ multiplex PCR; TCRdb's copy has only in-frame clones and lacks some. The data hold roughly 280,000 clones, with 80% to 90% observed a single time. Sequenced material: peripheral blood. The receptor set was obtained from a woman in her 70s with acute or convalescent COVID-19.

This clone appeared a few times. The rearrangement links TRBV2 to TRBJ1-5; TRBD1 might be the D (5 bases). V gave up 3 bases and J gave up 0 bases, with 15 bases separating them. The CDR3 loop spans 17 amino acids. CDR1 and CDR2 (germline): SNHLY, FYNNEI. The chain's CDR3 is CASSDGARRASNQPQHF. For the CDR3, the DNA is TGTGCCAGCAGTGATGGGGCCAGGAGGGCTAGCAATCAGCCCCAGCATTTT.

This CDR3 reads CASSTGSENSPLHF. As DNA, the CDR3 is TGTGCCAGCAGCACAGGGTCGGAAAATTCACCCCTCCACTTT. The J gene is TRBJ1-6, the V gene TRBV6-5; TRBD1 might be the D (6 bases). The CDR3 runs to 14 residues. V lost 6 bases and J lost 7, with 13 bases in between. CDR1 and CDR2 (germline): MNHEY, SVGAGI.

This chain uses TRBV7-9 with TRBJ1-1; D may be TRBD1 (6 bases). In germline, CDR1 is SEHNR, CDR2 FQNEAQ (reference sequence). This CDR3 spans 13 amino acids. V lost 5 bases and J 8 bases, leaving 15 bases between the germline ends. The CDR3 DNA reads TGTGCCAGCAGCGAAGGGGGAGTAGTCGAAGCTTTCTTT. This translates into CASSEGGVVEAFF.

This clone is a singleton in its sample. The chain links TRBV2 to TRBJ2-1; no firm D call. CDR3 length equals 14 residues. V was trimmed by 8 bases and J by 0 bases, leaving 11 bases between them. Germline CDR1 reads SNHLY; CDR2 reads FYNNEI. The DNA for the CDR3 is TGTGCCAGCGCACAGCTGAGCTCCTACAATGAGCAGTTCTTC. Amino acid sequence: CASAQLSSYNEQFF. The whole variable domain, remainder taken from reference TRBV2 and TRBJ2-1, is EPEVTQTPSHQVTQMGQEVILRCVPISNHLYFYWYRQILGQKVEFLVSFYNNEISEKSEIFDDQFSVERPDGSNFTLKIRSTKLEDSAMYFCASAQLSSYNEQFFGPGTRLTVL.

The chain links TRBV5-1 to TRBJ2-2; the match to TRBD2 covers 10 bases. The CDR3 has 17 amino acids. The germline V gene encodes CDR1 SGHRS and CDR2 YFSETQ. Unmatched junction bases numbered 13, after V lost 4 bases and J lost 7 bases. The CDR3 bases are TGCGCCAGCAGCCCAGGAATCGGAGCGGGGGGGCACGGGGAGCTGTTTTTT. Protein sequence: CASSPGIGAGGHGELFF.

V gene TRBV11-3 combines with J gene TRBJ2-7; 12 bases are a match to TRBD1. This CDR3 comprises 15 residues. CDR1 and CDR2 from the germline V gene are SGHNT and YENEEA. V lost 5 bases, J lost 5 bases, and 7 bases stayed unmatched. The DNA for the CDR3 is TGTGCCAGCAGCCCCGCGGGGACAGGGGGCCACGAGCAGTACTTC. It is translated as CASSPAGTGGHEQYF. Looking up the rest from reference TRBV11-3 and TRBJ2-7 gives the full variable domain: EAGVVQSPRYKIIEKKQPVAFWCNPISGHNTLYWYLQNLGQGPELLIRYENEEAVDDSQLPKDRFSAERLKGVDSTLKIQPAELGDSAVYLCASSPAGTGGHEQYFGPGTRLTVT.

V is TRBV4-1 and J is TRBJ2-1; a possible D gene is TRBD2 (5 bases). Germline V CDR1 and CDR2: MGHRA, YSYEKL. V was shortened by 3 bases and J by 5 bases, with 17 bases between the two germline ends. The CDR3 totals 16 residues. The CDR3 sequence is CASSQASLGYNNEQFF. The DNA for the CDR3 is TGCGCCAGCAGCCAGGCCTCACTAGGTTACAACAATGAGCAGTTCTTC.

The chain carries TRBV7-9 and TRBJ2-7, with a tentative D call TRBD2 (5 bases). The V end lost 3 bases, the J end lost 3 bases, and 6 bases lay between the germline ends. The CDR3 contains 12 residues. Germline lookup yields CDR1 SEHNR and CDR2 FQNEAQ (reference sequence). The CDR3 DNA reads TGTGCCAGCAGCTTGGGGAGCTACGAGCAGTACTTC. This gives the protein CASSLGSYEQYF.

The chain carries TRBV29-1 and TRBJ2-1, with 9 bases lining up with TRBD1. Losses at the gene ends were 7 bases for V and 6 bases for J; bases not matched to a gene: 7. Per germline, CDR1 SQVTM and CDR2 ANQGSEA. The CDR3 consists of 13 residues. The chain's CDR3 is CSADRGKGNEQFF. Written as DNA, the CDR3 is TGCAGCGCTGACAGGGGGAAGGGCAATGAGCAGTTCTTC.

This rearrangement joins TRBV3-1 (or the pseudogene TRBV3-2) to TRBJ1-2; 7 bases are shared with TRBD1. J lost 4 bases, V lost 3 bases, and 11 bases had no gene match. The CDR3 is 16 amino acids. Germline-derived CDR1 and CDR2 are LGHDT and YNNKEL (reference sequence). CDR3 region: CASSQGLDGTVYGYTF. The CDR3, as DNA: TGTGCCAGCAGCCAGGGGCTCGACGGGACAGTCTATGGCTACACCTTC.

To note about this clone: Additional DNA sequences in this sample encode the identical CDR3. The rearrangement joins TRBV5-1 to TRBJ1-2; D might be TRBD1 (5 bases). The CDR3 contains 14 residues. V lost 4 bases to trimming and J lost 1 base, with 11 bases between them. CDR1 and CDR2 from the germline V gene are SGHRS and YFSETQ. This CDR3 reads CASSPPGLNYGYTF. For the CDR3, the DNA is TGCGCCAGCAGCCCCCCAGGGCTTAACTATGGCTACACCTTC.

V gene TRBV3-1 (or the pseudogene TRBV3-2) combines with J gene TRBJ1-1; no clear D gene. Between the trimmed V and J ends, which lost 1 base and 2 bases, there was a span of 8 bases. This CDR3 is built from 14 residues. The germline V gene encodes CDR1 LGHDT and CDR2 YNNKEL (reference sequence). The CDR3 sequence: CASSQVPRNTEAFF. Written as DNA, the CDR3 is TGTGCCAGCAGCCAAGTCCCCAGAAACACTGAAGCTTTCTTT.

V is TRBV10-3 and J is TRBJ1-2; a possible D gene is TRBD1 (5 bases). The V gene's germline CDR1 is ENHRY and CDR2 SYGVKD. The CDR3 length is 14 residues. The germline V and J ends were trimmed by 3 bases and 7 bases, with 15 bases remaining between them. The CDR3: CAISETDILSGYTF. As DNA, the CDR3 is TGTGCCATCAGTGAAACGGACATCCTATCTGGCTACACCTTC.

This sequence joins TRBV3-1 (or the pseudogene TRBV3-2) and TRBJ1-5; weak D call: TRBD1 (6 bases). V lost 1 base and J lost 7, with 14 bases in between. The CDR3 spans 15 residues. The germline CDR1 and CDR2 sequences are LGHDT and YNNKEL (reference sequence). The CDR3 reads CASSQGAGRGQPQHF. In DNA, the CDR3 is TGTGCCAGCAGCCAAGGGGCAGGAAGGGGGCAGCCCCAGCATTTT.

The DNA of the CDR3 is TGTGCCAGCTCACAACTCCCGGGACTAGCGGGAGCCTACGAGCAGTACTTC. It yields the protein CASSQLPGLAGAYEQYF. This chain joins TRBV18 and TRBJ2-7, with TRBD2 identical over 14 bases. Unmatched junction bases numbered 7, after V lost 4 bases and J lost 2 bases. CDR3 length: 17 amino acids. Germline CDR1 and CDR2: KGHSH and LQKENI.

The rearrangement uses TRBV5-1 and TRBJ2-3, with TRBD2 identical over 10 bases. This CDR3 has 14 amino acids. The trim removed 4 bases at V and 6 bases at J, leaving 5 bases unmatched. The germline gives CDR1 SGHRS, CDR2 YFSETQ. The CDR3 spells CASSLPTSGDTQYF. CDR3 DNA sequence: TGCGCCAGCAGCCTACCGACTAGCGGGGATACGCAGTATTTT.

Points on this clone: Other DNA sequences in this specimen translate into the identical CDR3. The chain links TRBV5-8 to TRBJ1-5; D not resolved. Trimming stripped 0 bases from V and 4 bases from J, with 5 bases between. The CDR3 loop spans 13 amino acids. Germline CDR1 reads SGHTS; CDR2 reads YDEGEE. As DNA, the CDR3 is TGTGCCAGCAGCTTGGCCGGTAATCAGCCCCAGCATTTT. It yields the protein CASSLAGNQPQHF.

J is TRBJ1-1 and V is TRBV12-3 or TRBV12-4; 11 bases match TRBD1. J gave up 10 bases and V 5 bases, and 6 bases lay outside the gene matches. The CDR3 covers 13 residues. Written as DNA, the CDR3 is TGTGCCAGCAGTGACCCCGGGACAGGGGGAGCTTTCTTT. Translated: CASSDPGTGGAFF.

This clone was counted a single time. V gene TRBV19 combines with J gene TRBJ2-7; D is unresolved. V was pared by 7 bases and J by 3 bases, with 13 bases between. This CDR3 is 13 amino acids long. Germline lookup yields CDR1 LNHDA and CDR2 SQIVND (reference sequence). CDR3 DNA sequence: TGTGCCAGTACCCCCGCAGGCCGCTACGAGCAGTACTTC. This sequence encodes CASTPAGRYEQYF.

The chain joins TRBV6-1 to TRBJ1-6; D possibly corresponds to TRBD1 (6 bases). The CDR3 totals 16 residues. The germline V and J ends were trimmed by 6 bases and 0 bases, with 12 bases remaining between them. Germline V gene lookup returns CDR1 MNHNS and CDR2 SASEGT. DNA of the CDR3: TGTGCCAGCAGGGAACAGGGAATCTCCTATAATTCACCCCTCCACTTT. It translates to CASREQGISYNSPLHF.

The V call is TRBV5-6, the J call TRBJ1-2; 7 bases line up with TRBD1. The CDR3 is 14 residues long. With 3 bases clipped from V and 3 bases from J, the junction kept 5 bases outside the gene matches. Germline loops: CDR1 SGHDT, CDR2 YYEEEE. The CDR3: CASSWTDRDYGYTF. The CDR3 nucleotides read TGTGCCAGCAGCTGGACCGACAGGGACTATGGCTACACCTTC.

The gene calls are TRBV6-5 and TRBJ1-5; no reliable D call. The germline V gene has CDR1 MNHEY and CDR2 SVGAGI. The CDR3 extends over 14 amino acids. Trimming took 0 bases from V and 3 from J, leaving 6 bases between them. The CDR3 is CASSYSADNQPQHF. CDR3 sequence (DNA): TGTGCCAGCAGTTACTCGGCAGACAATCAGCCCCAGCATTTT.

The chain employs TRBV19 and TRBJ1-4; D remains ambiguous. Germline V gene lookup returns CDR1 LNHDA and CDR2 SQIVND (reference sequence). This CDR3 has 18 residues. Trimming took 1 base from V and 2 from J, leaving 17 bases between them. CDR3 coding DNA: TGTGCCAGTAGTATAGTGAGGACTCACCACGGGACTAATGAAAAACTGTTTTTT. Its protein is CASSIVRTHHGTNEKLFF.

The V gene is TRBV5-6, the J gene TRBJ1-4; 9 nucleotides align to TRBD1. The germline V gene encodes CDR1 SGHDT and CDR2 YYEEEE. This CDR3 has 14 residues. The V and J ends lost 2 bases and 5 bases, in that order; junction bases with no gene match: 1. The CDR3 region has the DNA TGTGCCAGCAGCTTCGACAGGGGGAATGAAAAACTGTTTTTT. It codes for CASSFDRGNEKLFF.

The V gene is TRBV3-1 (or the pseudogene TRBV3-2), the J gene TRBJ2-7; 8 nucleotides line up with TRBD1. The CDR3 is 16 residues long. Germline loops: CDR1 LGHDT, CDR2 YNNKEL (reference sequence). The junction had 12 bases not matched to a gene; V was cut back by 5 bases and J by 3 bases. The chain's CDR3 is CASSSRGSGGFYEQYF. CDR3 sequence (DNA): TGTGCCAGCAGCTCCCGAGGGTCAGGGGGCTTCTACGAGCAGTACTTC.